This TCR beta chain was sequenced in a study of T cells in Graves' hyperthyroidism and ophthalmopathy. The study's findings and limits: The model forecast ophthalmopathy, anticipating it by a median around 6.5 months before onset.

Amplification yielded TCR beta CDR3 regions, with RNA transcripts as the source. TCR CDR3 underwent first-round RT-PCR with the HTBI primer set. MiXCR, applied by TCRdb to the multiplex PCR reads, yields one record per CDR3 protein. The sample holds about 400,000 distinct CDR3 sequences, around 16% seen once. Per the germline V gene, CDR1 is MNHNS and CDR2 is SASEGT. There are 14 residues in the CDR3. V lost 4 bases, J lost 2 bases, and 11 bases lay in between. Preceding any ophthalmopathy symptoms, the blood sample dates from first hyperthyroidism diagnosis. A few counts support this clonotype. What it recognizes is unknown.

The sequenced material came from blood. The sequence derives from a young woman with Graves' hyperthyroidism that later progressed to Graves' ophthalmopathy. V usage is TRBV6-1 and J usage is TRBJ1-2; D is perhaps TRBD1 (5 bases). The chain's CDR3 is CASSASRANYGYTF. DNA of the CDR3: TGTGCCAGCAGTGCAAGCAGGGCGAACTATGGCTACACCTTC.